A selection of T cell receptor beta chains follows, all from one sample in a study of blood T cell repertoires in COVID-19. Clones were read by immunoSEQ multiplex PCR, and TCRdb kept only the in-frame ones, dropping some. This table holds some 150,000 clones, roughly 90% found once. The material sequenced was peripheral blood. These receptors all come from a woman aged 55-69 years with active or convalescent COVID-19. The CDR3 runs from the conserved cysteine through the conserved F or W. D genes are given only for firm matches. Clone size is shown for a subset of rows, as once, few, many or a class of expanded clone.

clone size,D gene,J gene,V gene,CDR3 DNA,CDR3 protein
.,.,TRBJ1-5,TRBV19,TGTGCCAGTAGACAGGCTGGAAATCAGCCCCAGCATTTT,CASRQAGNQPQHF
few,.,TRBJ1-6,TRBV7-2,TGTGCCAGCAGCCTAAGGGACGCGGGACGGAGCTCCTATAATTCACCCCTCCACTTT,CASSLRDAGRSSYNSPLHF
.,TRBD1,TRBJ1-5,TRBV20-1,TGCAGGGGGACAGTCAATCAGCCCCAGCATTTT,CRGTVNQPQHF
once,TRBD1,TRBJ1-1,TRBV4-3,TGCGCCAGCAGCCACACGACAGGGGGCGGGATGAACACTGAAGCTTTCTTT,CASSHTTGGGMNTEAFF
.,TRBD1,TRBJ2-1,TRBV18,TGTGCCAGCTCTCCCACCGGGACAGTATACAATGAGCAGTTCTTC,CASSPTGTVYNEQFF
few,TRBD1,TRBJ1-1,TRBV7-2,TGTGCCAGCAGCCCCCGGGAGAGGGGGCTAGGAACTGAAGCTTTCTTT,CASSPRERGLGTEAFF
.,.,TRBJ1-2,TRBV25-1,TGTGCCAGCAGTGAAGCAAAGGGGTACGTGGATGGCTACACCTTC,CASSEAKGYVDGYTF
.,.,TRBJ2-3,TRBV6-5,TGTGCCAGCAGGGCTAGCACAGATACGCAGTATTTT,CASRASTDTQYF
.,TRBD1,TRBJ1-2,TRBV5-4,TGTGCCAGCAGGGACGACAGGGAGGTCTATGGCTACACCTTC,CASRDDREVYGYTF
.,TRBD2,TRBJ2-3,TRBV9,TGTGCCAGCAGCGTATCACAGCGGGGGGGCCAGGGTAATACGCAGTATTTT,CASSVSQRGGQGNTQYF
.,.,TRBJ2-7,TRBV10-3,TGTGCCATCAGTGGAACAGGGATCGACGAGCAGTACTTC,CAISGTGIDEQYF
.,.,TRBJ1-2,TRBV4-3,TGCGCCAGCAGCCGTTGGGAGGGAAATGGCTACACCTTC,CASSRWEGNGYTF
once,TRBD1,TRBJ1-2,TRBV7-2,TGTGCCAGCAGCTTCCGGACAGGGGACGGCTACACCTTC,CASSFRTGDGYTF